This record covers a single T cell receptor (beta chain). Its antigen is currently unknown. The germline gene is not matched at one end of the junction; a read error may be the cause. The source of the sample is a study of cytomegalovirus exposure and HLA in healthy donors. The wider study: Of approximately 400 genotyped donors, 70% to 85% clustered with self-reported Caucasian donors.

The germline gives CDR1 LGHNA, CDR2 YNFKEQ. The CDR3 length is 15 residues. Study-wide findings and caveats: Further analysis was carried out later, and it showed several of the most significant clusters appearing linked to common viral pathogens. As a later analysis revealed, the rate of TCR association differed by HLA locus, with DRB1 most and HLA-C fewest.

Both 60 Vbeta primers and 13 Jbeta primers went into the PCR. This table comes from immunoSEQ multiplex PCR, and its TCRdb copy is limited to in-frame clones, with some not included. Of about 140,000 clones in the sample, roughly 79% were seen once. The rearrangement links TRBV4-2 to TRBJ2-1; perhaps TRBD2 as D (5 bases). This clonotype was obtained from a woman aged 35 to 49 in good health and CMV-seronegative. The material sequenced was PBMCs. CDR3 region: CVSSRRELEGFEQFF. The CDR3 DNA is TGTGTCAGCAGCCGTCGTGAACTAGAAGGATTTGAGCAGTTCTTC.